This TCR beta chain was obtained from a study of blood T cell repertoires in COVID-19. About the research overall: Whether acute or convalescent, the COVID-19 samples came from the United States, Italy and Spain. The analysed material was cDNA or gDNA that came from T cells, B-cell-depleted T cells, or PBMCs.

Authors' processing steps: From reference gene primer amplification, estimates of nucleated cell counts were derived. Some clones are missing from TCRdb's copy, which holds only in-frame ones; the method was immunoSEQ multiplex PCR. V and J calls and clone size are those listed in that table; D and trimming were worked out from the DNA. The sample holds 200,000 or so clones, 88% seen once. Germline V gene lookup returns CDR1 SNHLY and CDR2 FYNNEI. The CDR3 spans 15 residues. V was trimmed by 8 bases and J by 0 bases, leaving 17 bases between them. This chain connects TRBV2 to TRBJ2-7; D gene uncertain. The sequenced sample was peripheral blood. The clonotype originates from a woman aged 40 to 49 who had recovered from COVID-19. In DNA, the CDR3 is TGTGCCAGCGTTCGACAACTTTTAAGCTCCTACGAGCAGTACTTC. Protein: CASVRQLLSSYEQYF.